This T cell receptor (beta chain) was identified in a study of control samples from healthy donors and cancer patients (dated by TCRdb to the early 2020s). Taken from cysteine to phenylalanine, the CDR3 has 19 residues. Only the CDR3 portion is preserved as DNA: 57 bases, with reading frame beginning at the first base. Ends trimmed: V by 9 bases, J by 2 bases; bases unmatched to a gene: 18. The germline V gene specifies KGHDR as CDR1 and SFDVKD as CDR2. With respect to this clone: The target of this receptor is not known. The sample holds no much larger clone one base away, and base qualities are not on file.

Receptor libraries were prepared by the immunoSEQ multiplex PCR assay. TCRdb took this table from immuneACCESS and kept in-frame rearrangements with V and J called. Such tables lack part of the clones; where checked against another copy, unresolved V genes explain under half of the gap, and the rest is unexplained. The table for this sample lists roughly 88,000 clones; roughly 89% of them were counted only once. The ten largest make up about 16% of the sample. The sample taken for sequencing was blood. The chain uses TRBV24-1 and TRBJ1-5; 10 bases in between match TRBD1. This TCR was sampled from a man in his fifties in good health. In nucleotide form, the sequence is TGTGCCACCGGGAGCCAACGGGACAGGGGCCGCGGTTGCAATCAGCCCCAGCATTTT. Its translation reads: CATGSQRDRGRGCNQPQHF.